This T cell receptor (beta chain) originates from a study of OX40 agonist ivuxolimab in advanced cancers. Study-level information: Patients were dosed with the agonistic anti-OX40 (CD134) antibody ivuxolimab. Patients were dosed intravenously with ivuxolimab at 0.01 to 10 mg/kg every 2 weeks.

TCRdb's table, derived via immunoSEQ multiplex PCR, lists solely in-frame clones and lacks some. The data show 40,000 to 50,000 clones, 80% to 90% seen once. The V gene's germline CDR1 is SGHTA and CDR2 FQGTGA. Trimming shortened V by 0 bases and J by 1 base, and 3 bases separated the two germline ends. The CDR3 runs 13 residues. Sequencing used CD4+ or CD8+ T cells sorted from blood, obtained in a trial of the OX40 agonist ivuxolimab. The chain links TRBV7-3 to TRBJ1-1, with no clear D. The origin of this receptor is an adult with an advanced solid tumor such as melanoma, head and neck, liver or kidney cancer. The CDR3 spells CASSLTENTEAFF. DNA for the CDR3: TGTGCCAGCAGCTTAACAGAGAACACTGAAGCTTTCTTT. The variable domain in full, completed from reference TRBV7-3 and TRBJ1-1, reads GAGVSQTPSNKVTEKGKYVELRCDPISGHTALYWYRQSLGQGPEFLIYFQGTGAADDSGLPNDRFFAVRPEGSVSTLKIQRTERGDSAVYLCASSLTENTEAFFGQGTRLTVV.